This TCR beta chain originates from a study of blood T cell repertoires in COVID-19. Background on the study: Samples taken during acute and convalescent COVID-19 were collected in the United States, Italy and Spain.

Individuals drawn from approximately 22 US areas were roughly 18 to 95 years old. Two negative PCRs, clearance, or symptom resolution had been documented for recovered Cohort 3 donors. Germline CDR1 is SGHNT and CDR2 is YYREEE (reference sequence). V dropped 4 bases and J dropped 4 bases, with 11 bases sitting between them. The CDR3 is 13 residues long. Repertoires were generated with immunoSEQ multiplex PCR, while TCRdb's copy carries only in-frame clones and drops some. The sample yields fewer than 400,000 clones, about 87% seen once. The chain is built from TRBV5-4 and TRBJ1-1, with D unclear. The receptor comes from a woman between 18 and 30 years old who had recovered from COVID-19. The sample was PBMCs or T cells enriched from blood (not recorded which). This CDR3 reads CASSSFRGTEAFF. CDR3 sequence (DNA): TGTGCCAGCAGCAGTTTTCGGGGCACTGAAGCTTTCTTT. Using reference TRBV5-4 and TRBJ1-1 for the parts outside the CDR3, the full variable domain is ETGVTQSPTHLIKTRGQQVTLRCSSQSGHNTVSWYQQALGQGPQFIFQYYREEENGRGNFPPRFSGLQFPNYSSELNVNALELDDSALYLCASSSFRGTEAFFGQGTRLTVV.